This is a list of T cell receptor beta chains from one sample in a study of blood T cell repertoires in COVID-19. Some clones are missing from TCRdb's copy, which holds only in-frame ones; the method was immunoSEQ multiplex PCR. The sample has fewer than 350,000 clones; 70% to 90% are singletons. Sequenced material: peripheral blood. All receptors derive from a woman between 50 and 59 years old with active or convalescent COVID-19. The CDR3 runs from the conserved cysteine through the conserved F or W. A D gene is named only where the DNA matches it firmly. Clone size is given for some rows only: seen once, a few or many times, or a class if the clone is expanded.

D gene,J gene,clone size,V gene,CDR3 protein,CDR3 DNA
TRBD1,TRBJ1-1,.,TRBV27,CASSSWGDRRFTEAFF,TGTGCCAGCAGTTCATGGGGGGACAGGCGGTTCACTGAAGCTTTCTTT
TRBD2,TRBJ2-7,.,TRBV7-9,CASRDYAYEQYF,TGTGCCAGCCGGGACTATGCCTACGAGCAGTACTTC
.,TRBJ2-1,.,TRBV2,CASSGGPASNEQFF,TGTGCCAGCAGTGGGGGCCCAGCGAGCAATGAGCAGTTCTTC
.,TRBJ1-1,few,TRBV27,CASSFGSVRTEAFF,TGTGCCAGCAGTTTCGGTTCTGTCAGGACTGAAGCTTTCTTT
.,TRBJ1-1,.,TRBV28,CASSLKRGFAEAFF,TGTGCCAGCAGTTTAAAAAGAGGGTTTGCGGAAGCTTTCTTT
TRBD2,TRBJ2-1,once,TRBV6-2/TRBV6-3,CASSSVRLAAFNEQFF,TGTGCCAGCAGTTCGGTCAGACTAGCGGCCTTCAATGAGCAGTTCTTC
TRBD2,TRBJ2-1,.,TRBV5-1,CASSLSGVSYNEQFF,TGCGCCAGCAGCCTTAGCGGGGTTTCCTACAATGAGCAGTTCTTC
TRBD2,TRBJ2-1,.,TRBV29-1,CSVEISSGSSYNEQFF,TGCAGCGTTGAAATATCTAGCGGGAGTTCCTACAATGAGCAGTTCTTC
TRBD2,TRBJ2-2,.,TRBV5-5,CASSPRDSGSKLGELFF,TGTGCCAGCAGCCCCCGTGATAGCGGGAGCAAATTGGGGGAGCTGTTTTTT
.,TRBJ2-7,.,TRBV6-1,CASSETGWGTAYEQYF,TGTGCCAGCAGTGAAACTGGCTGGGGCACGGCCTACGAGCAGTACTTC
.,TRBJ2-2,.,TRBV12-2,CASRLTSGSDYTNTGELFF,TGTGCAAGTCGCCTGACTAGCGGGAGTGATTATACGAACACCGGGGAGCTGTTTTTT
.,TRBJ2-3,.,TRBV9,CASTPDGSGDTQYF,TGTGCCAGCACCCCCGACGGGAGTGGAGATACGCAGTATTTT
TRBD2,TRBJ2-1,.,TRBV30,CAWSVLAGVRRNEQFF,TGTGCCTGGAGTGTCTTAGCGGGGGTCCGGAGGAATGAGCAGTTCTTC
.,TRBJ1-3,.,TRBV7-8,CASSLEVGRTAISGNTIYF,TGTGCCAGCAGCTTAGAGGTCGGAAGGACAGCTATCTCTGGAAACACCATATATTTT
.,TRBJ2-7,.,TRBV7-8,CASSLADSGSYEQYF,TGTGCCAGCAGCTTAGCGGACAGCGGCTCCTACGAGCAGTACTTC
.,TRBJ2-7,.,TRBV3-1/TRBV3-2,CASSQGRAAGEQYF,TGTGCCAGCAGCCAAGGCCGGGCGGCGGGCGAGCAGTACTTC
TRBD1,TRBJ2-5,.,TRBV4-1,CASSQPQGGSETQYF,TGCGCCAGCAGCCAGCCACAGGGGGGTTCGGAGACCCAGTACTTC
.,TRBJ1-6,.,TRBV10-2,CASSQRISGANNSPLHF,TGCGCCAGCAGTCAGCGGATCTCAGGGGCGAATAATTCACCCCTCCACTTT
TRBD1,TRBJ1-2,.,TRBV27,CASSLLAGTGGNYGYTF,TGTGCCAGCAGCTTATTAGCCGGGACAGGGGGCAACTATGGCTACACCTTC
.,TRBJ2-5,.,TRBV15,CATSTGGEQETQYF,TGTGCCACCAGCACGGGGGGCGAGCAAGAGACCCAGTACTTC
.,TRBJ2-3,.,TRBV10-3,CAIKPGGVDTQYF,TGTGCCATCAAGCCGGGGGGCGTAGATACGCAGTATTTT
TRBD1,TRBJ2-4,.,TRBV18,CASSPWTGSKNIQYF,TGTGCCAGCTCACCTTGGACAGGGTCGAAAAACATTCAGTACTTC
.,TRBJ1-1,once,TRBV19,CASSIRFRADPEAFF,TGTGCCAGTAGTATAAGGTTCAGGGCTGACCCTGAAGCTTTCTTT
TRBD1,TRBJ2-7,.,TRBV6-8,CASSYSDRGSSYEQYF,TGTGCCAGCAGTTACTCGGACAGGGGGAGCTCCTACGAGCAGTACTTC
.,TRBJ2-1,.,TRBV12-3/TRBV12-4,CASSLEWPIQFF,TGTGCCAGCAGTTTAGAATGGCCCATACAGTTCTTC
.,TRBJ2-1,.,TRBV7-6,CASSRGLVGEYNEQFF,TGTGCCAGCAGCCGGGGTCTAGTTGGGGAATACAATGAGCAGTTCTTC
.,TRBJ2-7,few,TRBV11-2,CASSPEGSRSYEQYF,TGTGCCAGCAGCCCTGAGGGATCAAGGTCCTACGAGCAGTACTTC
TRBD1,TRBJ1-1,.,TRBV6-5,CASKETGAEAFF,TGTGCCAGCAAAGAGACAGGGGCTGAAGCTTTCTTT
TRBD2,TRBJ2-7,.,TRBV14,CASSPGTSGRSYEQYF,TGTGCCAGCAGCCCCGGGACTAGCGGGAGATCCTACGAGCAGTACTTC
TRBD2,TRBJ2-7,.,TRBV3-1/TRBV3-2,CASSQFPPSGREDYEQYF,TGTGCCAGCAGCCAATTTCCTCCTAGCGGGAGGGAAGACTACGAGCAGTACTTC
TRBD1,TRBJ1-2,.,TRBV18,CASSQFTGGEGYTF,TGTGCCAGCTCACAATTCACAGGGGGTGAGGGCTACACCTTC
.,TRBJ1-4,.,TRBV30,CALTGNEKLFF,TGTGCCTTGACAGGAAATGAAAAACTGTTTTTT
.,TRBJ2-2,.,TRBV6-5,CASSYAGTGELFF,TGTGCCAGCAGTTACGCGGGGACCGGGGAGCTGTTTTTT
.,TRBJ1-2,once,TRBV28,CASNLYEGVGNGYTF,TGTGCCAGCAACTTATATGAGGGGGTCGGGAATGGCTACACCTTC
TRBD1,TRBJ1-1,.,TRBV2,CASRAPRDRGPPFF,TGTGCCAGCAGGGCTCCCCGGGACAGGGGGCCGCCTTTCTTT
TRBD2,TRBJ2-3,.,TRBV5-1,CASSLTSGRGDTQYF,TGCGCCAGCAGCCTGACTAGCGGGAGAGGAGATACGCAGTATTTT
.,TRBJ2-7,.,TRBV28,CASSLTTKLYEQYF,TGTGCCAGCAGTTTGACTACGAAGCTCTACGAGCAGTACTTC
.,TRBJ1-3,.,TRBV12-3/TRBV12-4,CASSTRRGNTIYF,TGTGCCAGCAGCACCCGCCGGGGAAACACCATATATTTT
TRBD1,TRBJ1-3,once,TRBV19,CASTRKQGIGGNTIYF,TGTGCCAGTACCCGAAAACAGGGGATTGGTGGAAACACCATATATTTT
.,TRBJ1-6,.,TRBV5-4,CASSGGADNSPLHF,TGTGCCAGCAGCGGTGGGGCCGATAATTCACCCCTCCACTTT